A selection of T cell receptor beta chains follows, all from one sample in a study of blood T cell repertoires in COVID-19. Method: immunoSEQ multiplex PCR; TCRdb's copy keeps in-frame clones and lacks some. The repertoire holds roughly 430,000 clones, 88% seen once, with around 2% in the top ten. What was sequenced was PBMCs or T cells enriched from blood (not recorded which). These receptor sequences come from a middle-aged woman with acute COVID-19. The conserved cysteine and the conserved F or W are not part of the CDR3 here. Each record gives: V gene, J gene, CDR3 length, CDR3 protein.

>TRBV3-1/TRBV3-2|TRBJ2-1|11
ASSRSTLNEQF
>TRBV7-9|TRBJ2-5|15
ASSFKTGTSGEETQY
>TRBV5-6|TRBJ1-2|11
ASSPGQPYGYT
>TRBV7-9|TRBJ2-7|12
ASSPPDRVYEQY
>TRBV5-4|TRBJ2-1|14
ASSSGLAGGYNEQF
>TRBV20-1|TRBJ2-3|14
SASMGVGGLADTQY
>TRBV5-6|TRBJ2-1|13
ASSYPTGANNEQF
>TRBV5-1|TRBJ1-6|12
ASSFRDSYSPLH
>TRBV5-5|TRBJ1-2|13
ASSLRGETGYGYT
>TRBV18|TRBJ1-2|10
ASSQDRNGYT
>TRBV3-1/TRBV3-2|TRBJ1-2|12
ASSPQGSDYGYT
>TRBV6-5|TRBJ2-1|13
ASSPNRPSYNEQF
>TRBV9|TRBJ1-1|10
ASSRGTDEAF
>TRBV7-9|TRBJ1-1|13
ASSPQGIENTEAF
>TRBV5-1|TRBJ2-7|12
ASSYRGYSYEQY
>TRBV2|TRBJ1-2|10
ASSFQGSGYT
>TRBV29-1|TRBJ1-4|11
SGGQGPNEKLF
>TRBV29-1|TRBJ1-2|14
SVEDLMGTGGHGYT
>TRBV18|TRBJ2-7|14
ASSPGTDRRYYEQY
>TRBV2|TRBJ1-5|10
ASSERDQPQH
>TRBV29-1|TRBJ1-2|13
SVDGTGGGHYGYT
>TRBV5-4|TRBJ2-3|12
ASSPGGMGGTQY